Sequencing of this TCR beta chain was carried out in a study of metastatic and nonmetastatic thyroid tumors. The wider study: Blood and tumor or nodule tissue repertoires from malignant and benign thyroid patients were compared. General study points: Patients with malignant thyroid tumors reportedly had significantly higher TCR beta diversity than those with benign nodules, in blood and tumor.

Among the patients, none had received any treatment before thyroid surgery. Study processing details: Variation in CDR3 across clinicopathological groups served as the basis for constructing a distant-metastasis classifier in papillary thyroid cancer. Using MiXCR, TCRdb re-called clones from the PCR reads. The V and J calls and clone size are TCRdb's, not the authors'. The sample carries some 36,000 clones, 17% recorded once. V was clipped by 7 bases and J by 5 bases; unmatched bases: 8. Germline V gene lookup returns CDR1 SQVTM and CDR2 ANQGSEA. This CDR3 is built from 13 residues. This clone was recorded at least ten times. Its target is unknown.

V is TRBV29-1 and J is TRBJ2-1, with 7 nucleotides matching TRBD1. Sequenced input: blood. The receptor was derived from a male donor with papillary thyroid cancer or a benign thyroid nodule (not recorded which). Some clones in this sample may be carry-over from other donors' samples. CDR3 sequence (DNA): TGCAGCGCACCGGGACAGATAAACAATGAGCAGTTCTTC. It translates to CSAPGQINNEQFF.